This TCR beta chain is drawn from a study of cytomegalovirus exposure and HLA in healthy donors. As regards this clone: Antigen: not known.

Healthy bone marrow donors supplied every sample. The V gene's germline CDR1 is MNHNS and CDR2 SASEGT. Trimming left V 2 bases short and J 6 bases short, with 13 bases between. This CDR3 spans 14 amino acids. PCR primers comprised 60 Vbeta and 13 Jbeta primers. The data were produced by immunoSEQ multiplex PCR, yet TCRdb's version contains in-frame clones alone and is incomplete. The sample table includes approximately 110,000 clones. Study-level results: In a later analysis, common viral pathogens appeared linked to several of the most significant clusters. Most TCRs appeared rarely, but some public TCRs recurred in many donors. Highest at DRB1 and lowest at HLA-C, TCR association rates differed among HLA loci in a later analysis.

The sequence derives from a man between 40 and 49 years old in good health and CMV-seronegative. The chain recombines TRBV6-1 with TRBJ1-2; possibly TRBD1 for D (5 bases). The sequencing input was PBMCs. CDR3 in DNA: TGTGCCAGCAGTGAAAAGGGGCAGGGTGATGGCTACACCTTC. Encoded protein: CASSEKGQGDGYTF.